The 9 T cell receptor beta chains presented below share a single source sample, sequenced in a study of T cell changes during pregnancy in multiple sclerosis. Here immunoSEQ multiplex PCR was the method, and the copy in TCRdb shows in-frame clones only, minus some. The repertoire holds tens of thousands of clones, with over 85% as singletons. The input for sequencing was peripheral blood, taken in the second trimester of pregnancy. Source of these receptors: a female donor in good health, enrolled as a control in a pregnancy study.

V gene TRBV5-4 combines with J gene TRBJ2-1; TRBD2 is a possible D gene (6 bases). Germline V lookup: CDR1 SGHNT, CDR2 YYREEE (reference sequence). Trimming cost V 4 bases and J 7 bases, with 12 bases left between them. CDR3 length equals 13 residues. CDR3 bases: TGTGCCAGCAGCCCCTCTCGGGGGAATGAGCAGTTCTTC. Translation gives CASSPSRGNEQFF.

This sequence joins TRBV9 and TRBJ1-2, with TRBD1 identical over 8 bases. The germline V gene has CDR1 SGDLS and CDR2 YYNGEE. V lost 0 bases and J lost 3; bases outside the gene matches: 4. The CDR3 contains 15 residues. The CDR3 bases are TGTGCCAGCAGCGTAGATCAGGGGGCCGACTATGGCTACACCTTC. Residues: CASSVDQGADYGYTF.

This clone showed up just once. V is TRBV7-9 and J is TRBJ1-2; D possibly corresponds to TRBD1 (6 bases). V lost 7 bases and J 2 bases, leaving 14 bases between the germline ends. The CDR3 runs 14 residues. Germline V gene lookup returns CDR1 SEHNR and CDR2 FQNEAQ (reference sequence). CDR3 amino acids: CASKEQGLNYGYTF. The CDR3 nucleotides are TGTGCCAGCAAAGAACAGGGATTGAACTATGGCTACACCTTC.

The chain links TRBV5-4 to TRBJ2-7, with 8 bases matching TRBD2. The junction had 3 bases not matched to a gene; V was cut back by 4 bases and J by 3 bases. Germline loops: CDR1 SGHNT, CDR2 YYREEE (reference sequence). The CDR3 is made up of 13 amino acids. The CDR3 protein is CASSGGGRYEQYF. The CDR3 DNA is TGTGCCAGCAGCGGCGGGGGGCGCTACGAGCAGTACTTC.

V usage is TRBV7-2 and J usage is TRBJ1-1; D perhaps matches TRBD1 (5 bases). Between the trimmed V and J ends, which lost 4 bases and 5 bases, there was a span of 17 bases. In germline, CDR1 is SGHTA, CDR2 FQGNSA. CDR3 length equals 15 residues. The CDR3 nucleotides read TGTGCCAGCAGCTATAGAAGGGGCGCCAGAACTGAAGCTTTCTTT. Its protein is CASSYRRGARTEAFF. Together with reference TRBV7-2 and TRBJ1-1, the CDR3 gives the full variable domain: GAGVSQSPSNKVTEKGKDVELRCDPISGHTALYWYRQSLGQGLEFLIYFQGNSAPDKSGLPSDRFSAERTGGSVSTLTIQRTQQEDSAVYLCASSYRRGARTEAFFGQGTRLTVV.

V usage is TRBV7-9 and J usage is TRBJ2-3; the D gene is possibly TRBD1 (6 bases). V was pared by 1 base and J by 2 bases, with 10 bases between. This CDR3 contains 15 residues. The V gene's germline CDR1 is SEHNR and CDR2 FQNEAQ (reference sequence). The CDR3 protein is CASSLVQGYTDTQYF. CDR3 coding DNA: TGTGCCAGCAGCTTAGTCCAGGGGTACACAGATACGCAGTATTTT.

This clone was detected only once. This chain connects TRBV5-1 to TRBJ2-5; weak D call: TRBD2 (6 bases). There are 15 residues in the CDR3. Germline V CDR1 and CDR2: SGHRS, YFSETQ. V was clipped by 5 bases and J by 1 base, with 15 bases between them. The CDR3 protein is CASREEGRSQETQYF. CDR3 DNA sequence: TGCGCCAGCAGAGAGGAGGGCCGCTCCCAAGAGACCCAGTACTTC.

The chain combines TRBV7-8 with TRBJ1-2; 7 bases fit TRBD1. The trim removed 1 base at V and 5 bases at J, leaving 4 bases unmatched. The CDR3 is 14 amino acids. Germline CDR1 and CDR2: SGHVS and FQNEAQ. Here the CDR3 reads CASSLGTGLYGYTF. Written as DNA, the CDR3 is TGTGCCAGCAGCTTAGGGACAGGCCTTTATGGCTACACCTTC. Full variable domain (rest looked up from reference TRBV7-8 and TRBJ1-2): GAGVSQSPRYKVAKRGQDVALRCDPISGHVSLFWYQQALGQGPEFLTYFQNEAQLDKSGLPSDRFFAERPEGSVSTLKIQRTQQEDSAVYLCASSLGTGLYGYTFGSGTRLTVV.

This clone was picked up one time. The V and J genes are TRBV5-1 and TRBJ1-2; possible D gene TRBD1, 5 bases. The CDR3 is 14 amino acids. Germline V lookup: CDR1 SGHRS, CDR2 YFSETQ. Trimming shortened V by 7 bases and J by 3 bases, and 16 bases separated the two germline ends. This CDR3 reads CASSPVPGDYGYTF. The CDR3, as DNA: TGCGCCAGCTCACCGGTACCGGGGGACTATGGCTACACCTTC.